The source of this TCR beta chain is a study of blood T cell repertoires in COVID-19. About the research overall: Samples taken during acute and convalescent COVID-19 were collected in the United States, Italy and Spain. T cells, B-cell-depleted T cells, or PBMCs provided the cDNA or gDNA that served as material.

In the original workflow: Estimates of nucleated cell counts were drawn from the amplification of reference gene primers. Method: immunoSEQ multiplex PCR; TCRdb's copy keeps in-frame clones and lacks some. V, J and clone size were drawn from that table, and D and trimming were deduced from the DNA. The sample holds about 140,000 clones; almost 80% are singletons and the top ten take over 8.5%. Germline trimming cut 4 bases from V and 0 bases from J; bases unmatched to any gene: 4. Germline CDR1 reads SGHTA; CDR2 reads FQGTGA. CDR3 length: 17 residues. This chain joins TRBV7-3 and TRBJ2-6; 9 bases are shared with TRBD1. The sequencing sample was made of peripheral blood. This receptor was identified in a man aged 50-59 years with active or convalescent COVID-19. CDR3 loop: CASSWDRDVSGANVLTF. The CDR3 DNA reads TGTGCCAGCAGCTGGGACAGGGACGTCTCTGGGGCCAACGTCCTGACTTTC.